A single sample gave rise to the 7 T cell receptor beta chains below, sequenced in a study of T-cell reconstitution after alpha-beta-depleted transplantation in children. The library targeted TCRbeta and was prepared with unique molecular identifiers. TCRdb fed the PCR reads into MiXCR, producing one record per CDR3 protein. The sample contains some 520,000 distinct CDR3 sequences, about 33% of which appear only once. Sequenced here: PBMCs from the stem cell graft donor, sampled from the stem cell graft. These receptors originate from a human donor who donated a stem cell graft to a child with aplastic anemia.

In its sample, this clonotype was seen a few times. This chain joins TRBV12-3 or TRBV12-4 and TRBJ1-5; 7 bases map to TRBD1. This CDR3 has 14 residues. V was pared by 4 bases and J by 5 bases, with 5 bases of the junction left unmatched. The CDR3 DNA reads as TGTGCCAGCAGTTACGGGACAGCCTATCAGCCCCAGCATTTT. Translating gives CASSYGTAYQPQHF.

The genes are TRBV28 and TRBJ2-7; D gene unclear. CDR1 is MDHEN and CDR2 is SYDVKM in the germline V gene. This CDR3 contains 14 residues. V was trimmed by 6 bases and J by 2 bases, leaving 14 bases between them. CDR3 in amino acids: CASSQDRPPYEQYF. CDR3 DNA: TGTGCCAGCAGCCAGGACCGCCCGCCCTACGAGCAGTACTTC.

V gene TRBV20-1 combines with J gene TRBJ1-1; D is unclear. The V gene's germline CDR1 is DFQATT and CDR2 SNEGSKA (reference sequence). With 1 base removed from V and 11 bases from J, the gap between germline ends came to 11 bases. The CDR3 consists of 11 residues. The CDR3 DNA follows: TGCAGTGCTAGAGTTGGAGGTTCGGCTTTCTTT. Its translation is CSARVGGSAFF.

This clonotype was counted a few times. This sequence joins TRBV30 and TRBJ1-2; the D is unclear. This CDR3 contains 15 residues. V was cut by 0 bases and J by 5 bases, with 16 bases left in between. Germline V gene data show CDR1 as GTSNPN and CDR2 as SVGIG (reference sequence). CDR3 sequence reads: CAWSVLWPRGYGYTF. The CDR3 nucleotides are TGTGCCTGGAGTGTACTGTGGCCCAGAGGGTATGGCTACACCTTC.

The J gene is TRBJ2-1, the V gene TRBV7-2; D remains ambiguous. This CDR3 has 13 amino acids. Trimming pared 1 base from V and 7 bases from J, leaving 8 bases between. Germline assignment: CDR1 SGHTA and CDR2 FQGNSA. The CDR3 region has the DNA TGTGCCAGCAGCTTAGTAGGTCAAAATGAGCAGTTCTTC. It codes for CASSLVGQNEQFF.

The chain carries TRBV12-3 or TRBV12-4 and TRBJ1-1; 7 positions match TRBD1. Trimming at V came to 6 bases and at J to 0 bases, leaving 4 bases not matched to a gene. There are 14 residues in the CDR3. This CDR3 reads CASRMTGMNTEAFF. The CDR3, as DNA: TGTGCCAGCAGGATGACAGGGATGAACACTGAAGCTTTCTTT.

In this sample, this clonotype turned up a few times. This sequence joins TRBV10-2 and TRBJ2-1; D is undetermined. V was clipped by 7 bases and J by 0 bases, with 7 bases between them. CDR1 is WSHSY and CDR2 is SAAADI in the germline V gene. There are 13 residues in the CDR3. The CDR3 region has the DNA TGCGCCAGCAAATACGGCTCCTACAATGAGCAGTTCTTC. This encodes CASKYGSYNEQFF.